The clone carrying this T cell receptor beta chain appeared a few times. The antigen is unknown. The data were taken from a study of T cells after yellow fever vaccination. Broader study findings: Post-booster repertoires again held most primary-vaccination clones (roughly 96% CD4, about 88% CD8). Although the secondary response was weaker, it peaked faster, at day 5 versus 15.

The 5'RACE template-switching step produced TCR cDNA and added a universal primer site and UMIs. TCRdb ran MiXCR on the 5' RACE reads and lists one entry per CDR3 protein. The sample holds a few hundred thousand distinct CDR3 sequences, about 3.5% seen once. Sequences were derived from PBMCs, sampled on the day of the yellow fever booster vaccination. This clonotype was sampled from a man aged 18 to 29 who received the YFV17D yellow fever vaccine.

The CDR3 nucleotides are TGCGCCAGCAGCCAAGATGCGGGCAGGTTGAGCTCCTACAATGAGCAGTTCTTC. As protein: CASSQDAGRLSSYNEQFF. The chain combines TRBV4-3 with TRBJ2-1; D possibly corresponds to TRBD2 (5 bases). The CDR3 sequence is 18 residues long. The V end was cut by 0 bases, the J end by 0 bases, with 15 bases between. Germline-derived CDR1 and CDR2 are LGHNA and YSLEER.